This paragraph reports one TCR beta chain. Its antigen is unknown. This specimen comes from a study of Graves' ophthalmopathy and Graves' hyperthyroidism. General study points: Distinction of ophthalmopathy from stable hyperthyroidism by a 13-signature model reached 87.88% sensitivity and approximately 81% specificity. Predictions made by the model for ophthalmopathy progression reached over 55% sensitivity and almost 75% specificity. Among expanded thyroid clonotypes above 0.001 frequency, most also occurred in blood.

The authors amplified TCR beta CDR3 regions from RNA transcripts. HTBI primers served in a first-round RT-PCR, which a second-round multiplex PCR followed. TCRdb used MiXCR to reprocess the multiplex PCR reads, holding one entry per CDR3 protein. The sample consists of around 1.1 million distinct CDR3 sequences, about 35% of them appearing once. This clonotype was sampled from an adult man with Graves' hyperthyroidism. The sample was peripheral blood or thyroid tissue (not recorded which).

Here the CDR3 reads CASSPDRGSPQHF. The CDR3 coding sequence is TGTGCCAGCAGCCCGGACCGCGGGTCGCCCCAGCATTTT. The rearrangement joins TRBV2 to TRBJ1-5; no reliable D call. Germline V gives CDR1 SNHLY, CDR2 FYNNEI. With 6 bases removed from V and 9 bases from J, the gap between germline ends came to 15 bases. The CDR3 covers 13 residues.